These 29 T cell receptor beta chains were all obtained from the same sample, sequenced in a study of shared clonotypes between healthy human individuals. Using immunoSEQ multiplex PCR, the repertoire was profiled, and TCRdb retains in-frame clones only, with some absent. The repertoire has around 500,000 clones, around 79% of them found once; the top ten carry 13%. Sequencing was performed on PBMCs. These receptors all stem from a woman in her forties in good health. Some clones in this sample may be carry-over from other donors' samples.

The chain joins TRBV6-1 to TRBJ2-5; TRBD2 matches at 11 bases. CDR1 is MNHNS, CDR2 SASEGT, per germline. Losses at the gene ends were 4 bases for V and 2 bases for J; bases not matched to a gene: 0. The CDR3 totals 14 residues. CDR3 bases: TGTGCCAGCAGTGTAGCGGGAGGGCAAGAGACCCAGTACTTC. This encodes CASSVAGGQETQYF.

The rearrangement joins TRBV4-1 to TRBJ1-5; the D gene is possibly TRBD1 (6 bases). Germline loops: CDR1 MGHRA, CDR2 YSYEKL. The CDR3 runs 15 residues. V was clipped by 3 bases and J by 3 bases, with 12 bases between them. In nucleotides, the CDR3 is TGCGCCAGCAGCCATGAACAGGGTTTCAATCAGCCCCAGCATTTT. This codes for CASSHEQGFNQPQHF.

V and J are TRBV9 and TRBJ2-7; the match to TRBD2 covers 9 bases. Germline CDR1 and CDR2: SGDLS and YYNGEE. CDR3 length: 16 amino acids. V dropped 4 bases and J dropped 2; count of bases not matched to a gene: 10. The CDR3 nucleotides read TGTGCCAGCAGCTCAGGACCCGCGGGAGGGACCTACGAGCAGTACTTC. Protein sequence: CASSSGPAGGTYEQYF.

CDR3 bases: TGTGCCAGCAGTCTAGGGACTAGCGGGAGGGCCCCGTTCTTC. It specifies CASSLGTSGRAPFF. The V call is TRBV6-6, the J call TRBJ2-1, with 16 positions matching TRBD2. This CDR3 spans 14 amino acids. The germline gives CDR1 MNHNY, CDR2 SVGAGI (reference sequence). V was clipped by 5 bases and J by 15 bases; unmatched bases: 7.

The rearrangement uses TRBV5-1 and TRBJ2-7; 9 bases are a match to TRBD1. Germline values: CDR1 SGHRS, CDR2 YFSETQ. V was clipped by 0 bases and J by 1 base; unmatched bases: 2. There are 15 residues in the CDR3. The CDR3 DNA reads TGCGCCAGCAGCTTGGATGGGACAGGGTCCTACGAGCAGTACTTC. Translating it yields CASSLDGTGSYEQYF.

The rearrangement links TRBV4-3 to TRBJ2-1; TRBD1 is a possible D gene (5 bases). This CDR3 is 13 amino acids long. CDR1 is LGHNA, CDR2 YSLEER, per germline. Trimming removed 0 bases from V and 12 bases from J, with 12 bases in between. This CDR3 is CASSQEAQTAQFF. The CDR3, as DNA: TGCGCCAGCAGCCAAGAGGCGCAGACAGCGCAGTTCTTC.

The CDR3 here is CSVDWGFEETQYF. The CDR3 DNA is TGCAGCGTTGATTGGGGGTTCGAGGAGACCCAGTACTTC. The chain has TRBV29-1 and TRBJ2-5; D might be TRBD1 or TRBD2, each matching 5 bases. V lost 3 bases, J lost 5 bases, and 13 bases lay in between. CDR1 and CDR2 (germline): SQVTM, ANQGSEA. This CDR3 is built from 13 residues.

This rearrangement joins TRBV6-6 to TRBJ2-6; possible D gene TRBD2, 5 bases. Between the trimmed V and J ends, which lost 3 bases and 3 bases, there was a span of 9 bases. CDR1 and CDR2 from the germline V gene are MNHNY and SVGAGI (reference sequence). The CDR3 runs to 15 residues. In DNA form, the CDR3 reads TGTGCCAGCAGTTATGGTGGGAGTGGGGCCAACGTCCTGACTTTC. It yields the protein CASSYGGSGANVLTF.

The genes are TRBV7-9 and TRBJ1-4; D perhaps matches TRBD1 (6 bases). The CDR3 spans 15 residues. The ends were cut back, 5 bases at V and 7 bases at J, with 17 bases in the middle. CDR1 and CDR2 from the germline V gene are SEHNR and FQNEAQ (reference sequence). The CDR3 here is CASSDGQRAGEKLFF. CDR3 DNA: TGTGCCAGCAGCGACGGACAGCGAGCAGGTGAAAAACTGTTTTTT.

V and J are TRBV5-1 and TRBJ1-1; 8 nucleotides match TRBD1. This CDR3 contains 15 residues. Trimming took 1 base from V and 5 from J; bases not matched to a gene: 7. The V gene's germline CDR1 is SGHRS and CDR2 YFSETQ. Here the CDR3 reads CASSLLPRGRTEAFF. DNA of the CDR3: TGCGCCAGCAGCTTGTTGCCCAGGGGGCGGACTGAAGCTTTCTTT. The complete variable domain, with remaining parts taken from reference TRBV5-1 and TRBJ1-1, reads KAGVTQTPRYLIKTRGQQVTLSCSPISGHRSVSWYQQTPGQGLQFLFEYFSETQRNKGNFPGRFSGRQFSNSRSEMNVSTLELGDSALYLCASSLLPRGRTEAFFGQGTRLTVV.

The J gene is TRBJ2-7, the V gene TRBV6-1; tentative D call: TRBD1 (6 bases). The CDR3 consists of 14 residues. Germline lookup yields CDR1 MNHNS and CDR2 SASEGT. V gave up 9 bases and J gave up 1 base, with 16 bases separating them. CDR3 coding DNA: TGTGCCAGTGTTCGGGACATGATTTCCTACGAGCAGTACTTC. Translating it yields CASVRDMISYEQYF.

The rearrangement joins TRBV5-8 to TRBJ1-5; D unresolved. This CDR3 is 15 amino acids long. The V gene lost 1 base and the J gene lost 11 bases, with 19 bases spanning the gap. Per germline, CDR1 SGHTS and CDR2 YDEGEE. This chain's CDR3 is CASSLMSQPDLAQHF. The CDR3 DNA is TGTGCCAGCAGCTTGATGTCGCAGCCAGATCTGGCCCAGCATTTT.

This chain links TRBV7-2 with TRBJ2-7, with 9 bases lining up with TRBD1. Germline V gives CDR1 SGHTA, CDR2 FQGNSA. The CDR3 is 16 residues long. J was trimmed by 2 bases and V by 6 bases; bases with no gene match: 11. The CDR3 sequence is CASSPRDRALTYEQYF. The CDR3 DNA is TGTGCCAGCAGTCCTAGGGACAGGGCTTTGACCTACGAGCAGTACTTC.

This chain links TRBV18 with TRBJ2-2; 10 bases map to TRBD1. V lost 4 bases and J lost 3; bases outside the gene matches: 5. Germline values: CDR1 KGHSH, CDR2 LQKENI. CDR3 length: 16 residues. The CDR3 DNA reads as TGTGCCAGCTCACGTCCCGGGACAGGGGACACCGGGGAGCTGTTTTTT. Translating it yields CASSRPGTGDTGELFF.

A few counts support this clone. The gene calls are TRBV30 and TRBJ1-6; 7 nucleotides align to TRBD1. The V segment lost 3 bases and the J segment 5 bases; nucleotides outside the gene matches: 4. Germline V gene data show CDR1 as GTSNPN and CDR2 as SVGIG (reference sequence). There are 14 residues in the CDR3. The CDR3 sequence is CAWRPTGDNSPLHF. The CDR3 DNA reads TGTGCCTGGAGACCCACAGGGGATAATTCACCCCTCCACTTT.

The CDR3 coding sequence is TGTGCCAGCAGCTTAGGAGGGGGCGAGACCCAGTACTTC. Translating it yields CASSLGGGETQYF. The rearrangement joins TRBV5-6 to TRBJ2-5; D perhaps matches TRBD1 (7 bases). Trimming cost V 2 bases and J 5 bases, with 10 bases left between them. Germline CDR1 SGHDT, CDR2 YYEEEE. This CDR3 region has 13 residues.

The chain has TRBV19 and TRBJ2-3, with D tentatively TRBD1 or TRBD2 (6 bases each). The CDR3 is made up of 14 amino acids. Germline values: CDR1 LNHDA, CDR2 SQIVND (reference sequence). V was shortened by 4 bases and J by 5 bases, with 13 bases between the two germline ends. CDR3 nucleotide sequence: TGTGCCAGTAGTAAGGGGGGCTCGGGAGATACGCAGTATTTT. This sequence encodes CASSKGGSGDTQYF.

This chain connects TRBV19 to TRBJ2-5, with TRBD1 identical over 8 bases. Germline V gene sequence: CDR1 LNHDA, CDR2 SQIVND (reference sequence). The CDR3 loop spans 13 amino acids. V gave up 9 bases and J gave up 6 bases; unmatched junction bases: 9. Written as DNA, the CDR3 is TGTGCCAGCGGACAGGGAGTTTTGAAGACCCAGTACTTC. Residues: CASGQGVLKTQYF.

The rearrangement joins TRBV10-1 to TRBJ1-1; tentative D call: TRBD1 (6 bases). There are 13 residues in the CDR3. Germline CDR1 and CDR2: WNHNN and SYGVQD (reference sequence). V was trimmed by 4 bases and J by 4 bases, leaving 10 bases between them. In DNA, the CDR3 is TGCGCCAGCAGTGTATCGACAGGCACTGAAGCTTTCTTT. Translated: CASSVSTGTEAFF.

This chain joins TRBV25-1 and TRBJ1-2; 7 bases line up with TRBD1. V trimming: 8 bases; J trimming: 0 bases; junction bases outside the gene matches: 12. The V gene's germline CDR1 is MGHDK and CDR2 SYGVNS. This CDR3 contains 16 residues. CDR3 protein: CASGGPGQHSNYGYTF. The CDR3 DNA is TGTGCCAGCGGAGGTCCGGGACAGCATTCTAACTATGGCTACACCTTC.

The gene calls are TRBV6-5 and TRBJ2-2; D is undetermined. The CDR3 has 16 residues. The germline V gene has CDR1 MNHEY and CDR2 SVGAGI. V was cut by 0 bases and J by 1 base, with 9 bases left in between. CDR3 region: CASSYSRALNTGELFF. The CDR3 nucleotides read TGTGCCAGCAGTTACTCCCGGGCCCTGAACACCGGGGAGCTGTTTTTT.

V usage is TRBV7-2 and J usage is TRBJ1-5; D unclear. The CDR3 is 18 amino acids. With 3 bases removed from V and 1 base from J, the gap between germline ends came to 19 bases. Looked up from germline, CDR1 is SGHTA and CDR2 is FQGNSA. CDR3 nucleotide sequence: TGTGCCAGCAGCTTCGGTGTCGTGGACGTGAGAAGCAATCAGCCCCAGCATTTT. This encodes CASSFGVVDVRSNQPQHF.

J is TRBJ2-1 and V is TRBV5-6; D tentatively fits TRBD1 or TRBD2 (6 bases each). CDR1 is SGHDT, CDR2 YYEEEE, per germline. The CDR3 has 14 residues. The V end lost 4 bases, the J end lost 9 bases, and 17 bases lay between the germline ends. The CDR3: CASSRTTRGGEQFF. CDR3 nucleotide sequence: TGTGCCAGCAGCCGCACGACCAGGGGAGGTGAGCAGTTCTTC.

The chain recombines TRBV7-3 with TRBJ2-7, with 8 bases fitting TRBD1. V shed 5 bases, J shed 3 bases, and the junction held 6 bases outside the gene matches. The CDR3 is 14 amino acids. The germline V gene encodes CDR1 SGHTA and CDR2 FQGTGA. The CDR3 sequence is CASSPHRGSYEQYF. The CDR3 DNA reads as TGTGCCAGCAGCCCTCACAGGGGGAGCTACGAGCAGTACTTC.

This clone occurred many times. V gene TRBV5-1 combines with J gene TRBJ2-3, with a weak D call TRBD2 (6 bases). The V and J ends lost 4 bases and 0 bases respectively, with 9 bases between them. CDR3 size: 14 residues. Germline V gives CDR1 SGHRS, CDR2 YFSETQ. The CDR3 protein is CASSAGTSTDTQYF. For the CDR3, the DNA is TGCGCCAGCAGCGCGGGGACTAGCACAGATACGCAGTATTTT.

The chain carries TRBV5-4 and TRBJ2-7; tentative D call: TRBD1 (5 bases). V dropped 1 base and J dropped 3 bases, with 11 bases sitting between them. The germline gives CDR1 SGHNT, CDR2 YYREEE (reference sequence). This CDR3 is built from 14 residues. The CDR3 protein is CASSLPGRLYEQYF. The CDR3 DNA is TGTGCCAGCAGCTTGCCAGGGCGACTCTACGAGCAGTACTTC.

For this clone: At one end, the junction sequence differs from germline, possibly due to a read error. The rearrangement joins TRBV28 to TRBJ1-5; 11 bases map to TRBD1. Per the germline V gene, CDR1 is MDHEN and CDR2 is SYDVKM. CDR3 length equals 22 residues. The CDR3: CASSRPEGQGAVTIQANRPQHF. DNA for the CDR3: TGTGCCAGCAGCCGACCCGAAGGACAGGGGGCGGTAACCATTCAGGCAAATCGGCCCCAGCATTTT.

The chain combines TRBV9 with TRBJ1-1; D is uncertain. Germline lookup yields CDR1 SGDLS and CDR2 YYNGEE. V lost 0 bases, J lost 2 bases, and 11 bases lay in between. The CDR3 length is 15 residues. The CDR3 sequence: CASSVGQSINTEAFF. CDR3 bases: TGTGCCAGCAGCGTAGGACAATCGATTAACACTGAAGCTTTCTTT. Supplemented by reference TRBV9 and TRBJ1-1, the full variable domain reads DSGVTQTPKHLITATGQRVTLRCSPRSGDLSVYWYQQSLDQGLQFLIQYYNGEERAKGNILERFSAQQFPDLHSELNLSSLELGDSALYFCASSVGQSINTEAFFGQGTRLTVV.

This chain links TRBV5-1 with TRBJ1-1, with 9 bases aligning to TRBD1. After removal of 4 bases from V and 3 bases from J, the junction contained 4 bases not matched to a gene. This CDR3 contains 14 residues. Germline V gene sequence: CDR1 SGHRS, CDR2 YFSETQ. In nucleotides, the CDR3 is TGCGCCAGCAGCCCGACAGGGGGGGACACTGAAGCTTTCTTT. The encoded protein is CASSPTGGDTEAFF.